This T cell receptor (beta chain) was found in a study of cytomegalovirus exposure and HLA in healthy donors. Study overall: The approximately 120 validation repertoires were reported in a later analysis to have been generated on the same platform as the roughly 720 first-cohort repertoires.

Study-wide findings and caveats: Listed as cytomegalovirus-associated were 164 TCR beta chains. Rarity marked most TCR sequences, yet some public TCRs occurred in many donors. Testing in vitro showed a few CMV-associated chains specific for CMV antigens.

This clone was found a few times. Its target is not known. Trimming took off 3 bases at V and 2 bases at J, with 23 bases between the two ends. The germline V gene encodes CDR1 SGHTA and CDR2 FQGNSA. The CDR3 extends over 19 amino acids. Only in-frame clones appear in the TCRdb table, and some are missing; sequencing was by immunoSEQ multiplex PCR. The data contain some 320,000 clones, around 90% of them singletons. The sequencing sample was made of PBMCs. This chain uses TRBV7-2 with TRBJ1-5, with D unclear. This receptor was taken from a woman in her twenties or thirties in good health and CMV-seropositive. CDR3 protein: CASSLVDHSKLYRNQPQHF. CDR3 sequence (DNA): TGTGCCAGCAGCTTGGTGGACCATTCAAAACTCTACCGCAATCAGCCCCAGCATTTT. The whole variable domain, remainder taken from reference TRBV7-2 and TRBJ1-5, is GAGVSQSPSNKVTEKGKDVELRCDPISGHTALYWYRQSLGQGLEFLIYFQGNSAPDKSGLPSDRFSAERTGGSVSTLTIQRTQQEDSAVYLCASSLVDHSKLYRNQPQHFGDGTRLSIL.